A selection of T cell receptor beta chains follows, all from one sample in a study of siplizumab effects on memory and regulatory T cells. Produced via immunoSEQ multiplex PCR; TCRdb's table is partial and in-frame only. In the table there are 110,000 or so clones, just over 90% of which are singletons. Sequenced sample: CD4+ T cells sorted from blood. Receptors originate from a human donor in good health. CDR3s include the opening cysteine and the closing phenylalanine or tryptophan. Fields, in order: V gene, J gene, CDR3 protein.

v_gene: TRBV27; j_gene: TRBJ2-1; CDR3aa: CASSRRLAGVFNEQFF
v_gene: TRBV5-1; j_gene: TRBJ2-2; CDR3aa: CASKPPGGELFF
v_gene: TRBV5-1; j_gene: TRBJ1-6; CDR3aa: CASSLGERNSPLHF
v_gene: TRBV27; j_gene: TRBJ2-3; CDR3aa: CASSSLRTSGGAITDTQYF
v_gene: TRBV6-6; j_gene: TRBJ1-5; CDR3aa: CASTTWVDQPQHF
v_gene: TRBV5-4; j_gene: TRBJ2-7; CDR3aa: CASSLPTRYEQYF
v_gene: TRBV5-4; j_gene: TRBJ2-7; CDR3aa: CAAGKSGGPHEQYF
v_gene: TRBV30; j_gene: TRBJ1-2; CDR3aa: CAWSPTPPRGRGHGYTF
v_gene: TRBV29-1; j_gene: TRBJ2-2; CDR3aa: CSVPGRAAAGELFF
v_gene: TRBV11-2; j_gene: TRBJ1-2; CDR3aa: CASSLDRESGYTF
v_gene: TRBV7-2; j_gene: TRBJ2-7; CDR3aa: CASREDRGEVYEQYF
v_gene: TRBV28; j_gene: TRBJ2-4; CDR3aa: CASSLSGQGAGNIQYF
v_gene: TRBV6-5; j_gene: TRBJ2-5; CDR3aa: CASSQRRPETQYF
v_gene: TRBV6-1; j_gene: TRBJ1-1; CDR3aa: CASGPAPNTEAFF
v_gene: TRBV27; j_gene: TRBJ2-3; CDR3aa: CASSSISGAPDTQYF
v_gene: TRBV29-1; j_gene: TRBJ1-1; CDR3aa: CSLRTVGNTEAFF
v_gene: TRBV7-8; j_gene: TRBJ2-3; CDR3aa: CASSLAAAGVTDTQYF
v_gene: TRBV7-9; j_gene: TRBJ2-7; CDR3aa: CASSLDVLGGSYEQYF
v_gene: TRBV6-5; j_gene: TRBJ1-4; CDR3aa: CASSTVGTGIEKLFF
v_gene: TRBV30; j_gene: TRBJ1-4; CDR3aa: CAWSATEFREKLFF
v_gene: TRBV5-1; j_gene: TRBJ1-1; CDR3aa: CASSKTDRVKTEAFF
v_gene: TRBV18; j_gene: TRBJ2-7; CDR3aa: CASSPPGKSGGSYEQYF
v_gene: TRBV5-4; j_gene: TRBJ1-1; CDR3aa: CASSRGTGGAFF
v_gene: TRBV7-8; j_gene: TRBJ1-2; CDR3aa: CASSLGVGRNYGYTF
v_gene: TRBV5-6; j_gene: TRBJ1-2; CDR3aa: CASSTGQGWDGYTF
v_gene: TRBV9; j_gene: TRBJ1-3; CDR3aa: CASTAGPGNTIYF
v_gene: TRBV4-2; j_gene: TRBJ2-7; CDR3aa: CASSQTVTYEQYF
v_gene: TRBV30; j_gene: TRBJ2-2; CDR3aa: CAWSRAVRAGELFF
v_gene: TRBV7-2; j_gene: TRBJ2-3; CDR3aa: CASSLGGTQYF
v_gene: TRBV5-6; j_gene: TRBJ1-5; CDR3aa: CASSRQQQPQHF
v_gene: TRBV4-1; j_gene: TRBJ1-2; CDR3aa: CASSQLGRDTYGYTF
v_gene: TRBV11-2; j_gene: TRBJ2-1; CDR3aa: CASSLDFSAGEQFF
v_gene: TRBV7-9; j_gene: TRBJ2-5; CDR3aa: CASSLNQETQYF
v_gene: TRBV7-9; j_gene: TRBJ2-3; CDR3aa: CASSGQITDTQYF
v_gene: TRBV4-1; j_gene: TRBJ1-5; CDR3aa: CASSRRDSSNQPQHF
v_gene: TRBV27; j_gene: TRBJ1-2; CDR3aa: CASSSDRDYGYTF
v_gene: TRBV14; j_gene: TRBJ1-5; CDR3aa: CASSQAFSPEVSIYSNQPQHF
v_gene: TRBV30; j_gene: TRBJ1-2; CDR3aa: CAWRIGGANGYTF
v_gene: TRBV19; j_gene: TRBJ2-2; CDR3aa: CASTGTGELFF
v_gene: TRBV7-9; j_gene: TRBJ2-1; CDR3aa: CASSLGGPNLAGDNEQFF
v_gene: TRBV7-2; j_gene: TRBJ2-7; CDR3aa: CASSLGPPYEQYF
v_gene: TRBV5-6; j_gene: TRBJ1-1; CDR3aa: CASSLQGMNTEAFF
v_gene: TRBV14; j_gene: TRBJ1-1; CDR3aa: CASSQEGTGVAFF
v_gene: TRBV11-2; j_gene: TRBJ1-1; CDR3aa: CASSLERNTEAFF
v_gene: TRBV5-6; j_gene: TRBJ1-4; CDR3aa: CASSPTPGVSPTDEKLFF
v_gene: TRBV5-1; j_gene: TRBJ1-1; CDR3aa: CASRQENTEAFF
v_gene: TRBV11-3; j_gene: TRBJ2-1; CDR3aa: CASSLDQGAHNEQFF
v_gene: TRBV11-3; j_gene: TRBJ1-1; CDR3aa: CASSLRGGTEAFF
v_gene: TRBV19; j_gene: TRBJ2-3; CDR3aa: CASSMQGGRRDTQYF
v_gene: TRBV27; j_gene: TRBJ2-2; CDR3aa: CASRVAGVTGELFF